Below are 23 T cell receptor beta chains sequenced from a single sample in a study of glioma-infiltrating T cells. TCR alpha and beta CDR3 regions were amplified from RNA using iRepertoire nested multiplex PCR. TCRdb called the multiplex PCR reads again in MiXCR, with one record for every CDR3 protein. Among 1,500 to 2,000 distinct CDR3 sequences listed, about 30% were seen once. The sequencing sample was made of glioma tissue, nonneoplastic brain tissue, or PBMCs (not recorded which). These receptors were taken from a human donor with low-grade glioma or glioblastoma, undergoing nonglioma brain surgery, or in good health (not recorded which).

Worth noting for this clonotype: The germline gene is not matched at one end of the junction; a read error may be the cause. The chain combines TRBV20-1 with TRBJ2-1, with D possibly being TRBD1 (6 bases). This CDR3 contains 15 residues. Germline V CDR1 and CDR2: DFQATT, SNEGSKA (reference sequence). In nucleotides, the CDR3 is TGCAGTGCTAGAAGACAGGTTTCGGCCTACAATGAGAAGTTCTTC. Its translation is CSARRQVSAYNEKFF.

By proportion, this clonotype is medium-sized. The chain combines TRBV7-8 with TRBJ1-2, with D perhaps TRBD1 (5 bases). The CDR3 is made up of 16 amino acids. Germline CDR1 is SGHVS and CDR2 is FQNEAQ. V was pared by 1 base and J by 0 bases, with 12 bases between. The CDR3 loop reads CASSLGEAGTNYGYTF. The DNA for the CDR3 is TGTGCCAGCAGCTTAGGGGAGGCAGGGACTAACTATGGCTACACCTTC.

The rearrangement joins TRBV5-6 to TRBJ1-2; possibly TRBD1 for D (5 bases). Trimming stripped 5 bases from V and 7 bases from J, with 12 bases between. CDR1 and CDR2 (germline): SGHDT, YYEEEE. This CDR3 has 12 amino acids. CDR3 loop: CASRAFGGGYTF. The CDR3 DNA sequence: TGTGCCAGCAGGGCTTTCGGGGGTGGCTACACCTTC. Full variable domain (missing parts from reference TRBV5-6 and TRBJ1-2): DAGVTQSPTHLIKTRGQQVTLRCSPKSGHDTVSWYQQALGQGPQFIFQYYEEEERQRGNFPDRFSGHQFPNYSSELNVNALLLGDSALYLCASRAFGGGYTFGSGTRLTVV.

This clonotype came up a few times. It may be a read error: a sequence one base away is much more abundant. The rearrangement uses TRBV6-1 and TRBJ2-3; tentatively, D is TRBD1 (6 bases). The CDR3 totals 17 residues. Trimming pared 5 bases from V and 2 bases from J, leaving 20 bases between. Looked up from germline, CDR1 is MNHNS and CDR2 is SASEGT. The CDR3 DNA reads TGTGCCAGCAGTCTAGGGTTGGGGGCGGGTCCCACAGATACGCAGTATTTT. As protein: CASSLGLGAGPTDTQYF.

Judged by abundance, this clonotype is medium-sized. This chain uses TRBV9 with TRBJ1-2; the match to TRBD1 covers 11 bases. The length of the CDR3 is 15 residues. V gave up 2 bases and J gave up 3 bases; unmatched junction bases: 3. Germline CDR1 and CDR2: SGDLS and YYNGEE. The CDR3 here is CASSVWDRGYYGYTF. The CDR3 nucleotides are TGTGCCAGCAGCGTTTGGGACAGGGGGTACTATGGCTACACCTTC.

The rearrangement joins TRBV6-1 to TRBJ2-2; possibly TRBD2 for D (5 bases). The CDR3 extends over 16 amino acids. Germline V gene lookup returns CDR1 MNHNS and CDR2 SASEGT. V lost 4 bases and J 6 bases, leaving 18 bases between the germline ends. The CDR3 protein is CASSGTIGGPAGELFF. CDR3 in DNA: TGTGCCAGCAGTGGAACGATAGGAGGTCCCGCCGGGGAGCTGTTTTTT.

Of note for this clonotype: At one boundary the junction diverges from the germline segment, which might be a read error. The V gene is TRBV5-5, the J gene TRBJ2-3; 10 bases line up with TRBD2. CDR1 SGHKS and CDR2 YYEKEE come from the germline V gene (reference sequence). This CDR3 spans 16 amino acids. This CDR3 reads CASSQLTSGKPDTQYF. CDR3 nucleotide sequence: TGCGCCAGCAGTCAACTTACTAGCGGGAAACCAGATACGCAGTATTTT.

The chain joins TRBV27 to TRBJ2-5; TRBD2 is a possible D gene (6 bases). This CDR3 contains 15 residues. The germline gives CDR1 MNHEY, CDR2 SMNVEV (reference sequence). V was trimmed by 6 bases and J by 5 bases, leaving 19 bases between them. The CDR3 is CASRGLAGRVETQYF. CDR3 DNA sequence: TGTGCCAGCAGGGGGCTGGCGGGAAGGGTCGAGACCCAGTACTTC.

A note on this clonotype: A much larger clone lies a single base off, so this may be a read error. The missing conserved phenylalanine or tryptophan at the end of this CDR3 makes a read error likely. The chain has TRBV7-2 and TRBJ1-5; D is unclear. Germline CDR1 SGHTA, CDR2 FQGNSA. The V gene lost 5 bases and the J gene lost 0 bases, with 8 bases spanning the gap. There are 14 residues in the CDR3. CDR3 amino acids: CASSHLASNQPQHL. The CDR3 nucleotides read TGTGCCAGCAGCCACCTCGCTAGCAATCAGCCCCAGCATCTT.

The chain uses TRBV20-1 and TRBJ2-7, with 9 bases matching TRBD1. The CDR3 is 14 amino acids. J was trimmed by 3 bases and V by 8 bases; bases with no gene match: 11. The germline V gene encodes CDR1 DFQATT and CDR2 SNEGSKA (reference sequence). The CDR3 nucleotides are TGCAGTCCGAACCGCCGACAGGGGGGCTACGAGCAGTACTTC. This gives the protein CSPNRRQGGYEQYF.

For this clonotype: Just one base apart from a much larger clone, this may be a read error. The chain links TRBV7-2 to TRBJ2-7; a weak D match, TRBD2 (6 bases). The germline V and J ends were trimmed by 6 bases and 6 bases, with 21 bases remaining between them. The germline V gene encodes CDR1 SGHTA and CDR2 FQGNSA. CDR3 size: 15 residues. This CDR3 is CASSRRARGSGEQYF. Here the CDR3 DNA reads TGTGCCAGCAGTCGCCGGGCTCGGGGGAGCGGCGAGCAGTACTTC.

By frequency in the sample, this clonotype is medium-sized. V gene TRBV7-9 combines with J gene TRBJ1-1; D may be TRBD1 (5 bases). This CDR3 is built from 11 residues. V was pared by 4 bases and J by 6 bases, with 6 bases between. Germline CDR1 SEHNR, CDR2 FQNEAQ (reference sequence). CDR3 nucleotides: TGTGCCAGCAGCTGGGGGTCTGAAGCTTTCTTT. Its protein product is CASSWGSEAFF.

In the case of this clonotype: This clone may be a read error of a much larger clone one base away. The chain couples TRBV19 to TRBJ1-5, with D unclear. Germline lookup yields CDR1 LNHDA and CDR2 SQIVND (reference sequence). This CDR3 region has 15 residues. The CDR3 coding sequence is TGTGTCAGTACCCAGACGGGCTATAGCAATCAGCCCCAGCATTTT. It specifies CVSTQTGYSNQPQHF.

On this clonotype: At one of its ends the junction is not consistent with the germline gene, which may arise from a read error. This sequence joins TRBV25-1 and TRBJ2-5; weak D call: TRBD2 (6 bases). Germline CDR1 MGHDK, CDR2 SYGVNS. There are 13 residues in the CDR3. The CDR3 DNA reads as TGTGCCAGCGGTCCCCAGGGCGGGGAGACCCAGTACTTT. Translation gives CASGPQGGETQYF. The full variable domain, in which reference TRBV25-1 and TRBJ2-5 provide the parts outside the CDR3, is EADIYQTPRYLVIGTGKKITLECSQTMGHDKMYWYQQDPGMELHLIHYSYGVNSTEKGDLSSESTVSRIRTEHFPLTLESARPSHTSQYLCASGPQGGETQYFGPGTRLLVL.

Concerning this clonotype: A much larger clone lies a single base off, so this may be a read error. V gene TRBV2 combines with J gene TRBJ2-1, with 7 positions matching TRBD1. The CDR3 extends over 13 amino acids. CDR1 and CDR2 from the germline V gene are SNHLY and FYNNEI. V gave up 7 bases and J gave up 8 bases; unmatched junction bases: 8. The CDR3, as DNA: TGTGCCAGCACACAGGGGCGGTACGATGAGCAGTTCTTC. It translates to CASTQGRYDEQFF.

This clonotype is medium-sized (0.01 to 0.1%). J is TRBJ1-6 and V is TRBV20-1; maybe TRBD1 (5 bases). CDR1 DFQATT and CDR2 SNEGSKA come from the germline V gene (reference sequence). V dropped 0 bases and J dropped 10 bases, with 16 bases sitting between them. This CDR3 region has 15 residues. CDR3 in DNA: TGCAGTGCTAGAGATAGTATGAGACAGCCATCACCCCTCCACTTT. Amino acid sequence: CSARDSMRQPSPLHF.

The rearrangement uses TRBV19 and TRBJ1-3; TRBD1 matches at 7 bases. With 7 bases clipped from V and 0 bases from J, the junction kept 6 bases outside the gene matches. Germline CDR1 is LNHDA and CDR2 is SQIVND (reference sequence). This CDR3 comprises 15 residues. CDR3 sequence: CASTYDRASGNTIYF. The CDR3 DNA reads TGTGCCAGTACCTACGACAGGGCCTCTGGAAACACCATATATTTT.

This clonotype is medium-sized. This rearrangement joins TRBV12-3 or TRBV12-4 to TRBJ1-5, with D uncertain. The CDR3 is 12 residues long. V was clipped by 11 bases and J by 6 bases, with 14 bases between them. CDR3 in amino acids: CAVSGWSQPQHF. The CDR3 DNA sequence: TGTGCCGTAAGTGGGTGGTCTCAGCCCCAGCATTTT.

This clonotype is categorized as hyperexpanded. This rearrangement joins TRBV28 to TRBJ2-7; D is unresolved. V was clipped by 5 bases and J by 6 bases, with 11 bases between them. Per the germline V gene, CDR1 is MDHEN and CDR2 is SYDVKM. The CDR3 is made up of 12 amino acids. The CDR3 DNA is TGTGCCAGCAGTCCCCCCTCGGGCGAGCAGTACTTC. Amino acids: CASSPPSGEQYF.

In its sample, this clonotype was seen a few times. The chain carries TRBV2 and TRBJ2-7; 11 bases map to TRBD2. Germline values: CDR1 SNHLY, CDR2 FYNNEI. The CDR3 consists of 15 residues. Trimming removed 4 bases from V and 4 bases from J; junction bases left unmatched: 6. Written as DNA, the CDR3 is TGTGCCAGCAGTGTATTAGCGGGAGGGCCTTACGAGCAGTACTTC. It codes for CASSVLAGGPYEQYF. Based on the CDR3 plus reference TRBV2 and TRBJ2-7, the full variable domain is EPEVTQTPSHQVTQMGQEVILRCVPISNHLYFYWYRQILGQKVEFLVSFYNNEISEKSEIFDDQFSVERPDGSNFTLKIRSTKLEDSAMYFCASSVLAGGPYEQYFGPGTRLTVT.

This clonotype rates as medium-sized. V is TRBV28 and J is TRBJ2-1, with 8 bases fitting TRBD1. This CDR3 has 10 residues. Trimming at V came to 10 bases and at J to 8 bases, leaving 1 base not matched to a gene. Germline CDR1 and CDR2: MDHEN and SYDVKM. The CDR3 DNA reads TGTGCCACAGGGGGCTATGAGCAGTTCTTC. Amino acid sequence: CATGGYEQFF. The full variable domain, with the rest looked up from reference TRBV28 and TRBJ2-1, is DVKVTQSSRYLVKRTGEKVFLECVQDMDHENMFWYRQDPGLGLRLIYFSYDVKMKEKGDIPEGYSVSREKKERFSLILESASTNQTSMYLCATGGYEQFFGPGTRLTVL.

In the case of this clonotype: Given a much more abundant clone one base away, this may be a read error. The chain has TRBV10-2 and TRBJ1-1, with 7 bases that match TRBD1. V lost 6 bases and J lost 6; bases outside the gene matches: 7. CDR1 and CDR2 from the germline V gene are WSHSY and SAAADI. The CDR3 length is 13 residues. The DNA of the CDR3 is TGCGCCAGCAGCGCAGGGGGGGGCCCTGAAGCTTTCTTT. Translation gives CASSAGGGPEAFF.

This clonotype is labeled medium-sized (0.01 to 0.1%). This chain joins TRBV20-1 and TRBJ2-4; a weak D match, TRBD1 (5 bases). V was cut by 6 bases and J by 4 bases, with 13 bases left in between. Germline V gene data show CDR1 as DFQATT and CDR2 as SNEGSKA (reference sequence). The CDR3 runs to 13 residues. CDR3 nucleotide sequence: TGCAGTGCAGGGGTCCGAACTAAAAACATTCAGTACTTC. Translating it yields CSAGVRTKNIQYF.